This T cell receptor (beta chain) stems from a study of blood T cell repertoires in COVID-19. Trimming took 5 bases from V and 8 from J; bases not matched to a gene: 12. CDR3 length: 16 amino acids. Germline CDR1 LGHNT, CDR2 FRNRAP. Recruits, aged about 18 to 90 years, lived in 20 to 30 US areas. In the study's own analysis: Reference gene primer amplification in the assay estimated nucleated cell counts. Assay used: immunoSEQ multiplex PCR; TCRdb lists only in-frame clones, some missing. V and J calls and clone size are copied from that table; D and trimming were computed from the DNA. The repertoire holds 300,000 to 350,000 clones, with about 90% as singletons.

The TCR originated in a woman younger than 45 who had recovered from COVID-19. The V call is TRBV12-5, the J call TRBJ1-4; 9 bases align to TRBD1. The sample was PBMCs or T cells enriched from blood (not recorded which). The CDR3 protein is CASGPGDRDFSEKLFF. For the CDR3, the DNA is TGTGCTAGTGGTCCGGGGGACAGGGACTTTAGCGAAAAACTGTTTTTT.